Detailed here is one TCR beta chain. V was shortened by 3 bases and J by 0 bases, with 10 bases between the two germline ends. The CDR3 runs 15 residues. Germline assignment: CDR1 SGHAT and CDR2 FQDESV (reference sequence). The data were taken from a study of blood T cell repertoires in COVID-19. On the study more broadly: Sites across the United States, Italy and Spain contributed samples from acute and convalescent COVID-19. PBMCs, B-cell-depleted T cells, or T cells were the source of the cDNA or gDNA that made up the material.

Per the study methods: The assay estimated nucleated cells by amplifying reference gene primers. Method: immunoSEQ multiplex PCR; TCRdb's copy keeps in-frame clones and lacks some. D and trimming were read from the DNA, whereas the V and J calls and clone size are those reported in that table. The sample carries 25,000 to 35,000 clones, roughly 83% recorded once. The sample taken for sequencing was peripheral blood. This rearrangement joins TRBV11-1 to TRBJ2-3, with D possibly matching TRBD2 (5 bases). This TCR derives from a man between 65 and 85 years old with active COVID-19. In DNA form, the CDR3 reads TGTGCCAGCAGCTTCAGCGGAGCTAGCACAGATACGCAGTATTTT. It codes for CASSFSGASTDTQYF. Looking up the rest from reference TRBV11-1 and TRBJ2-3 gives the full variable domain: EAEVAQSPRYKITEKSQAVAFWCDPISGHATLYWYRQILGQGPELLVQFQDESVVDDSQLPKDRFSAERLKGVDSTLKIQPAELGDSAMYLCASSFSGASTDTQYFGPGTRLTVL.